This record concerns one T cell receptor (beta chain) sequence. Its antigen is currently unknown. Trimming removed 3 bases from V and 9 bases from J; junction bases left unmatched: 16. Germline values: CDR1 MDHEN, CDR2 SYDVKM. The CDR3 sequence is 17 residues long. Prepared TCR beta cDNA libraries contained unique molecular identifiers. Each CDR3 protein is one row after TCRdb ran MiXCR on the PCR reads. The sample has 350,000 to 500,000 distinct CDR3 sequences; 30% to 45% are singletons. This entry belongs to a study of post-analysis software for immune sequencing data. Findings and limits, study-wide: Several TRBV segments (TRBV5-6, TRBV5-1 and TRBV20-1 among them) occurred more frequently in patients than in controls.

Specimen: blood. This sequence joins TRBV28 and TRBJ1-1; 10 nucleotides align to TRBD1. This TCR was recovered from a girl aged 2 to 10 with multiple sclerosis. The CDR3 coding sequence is TGTGCCAGCAGTTTTAGCTGGGCGGACAGGGGGGAAATCAAAGCTTTCTTT. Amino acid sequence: CASSFSWADRGEIKAFF.